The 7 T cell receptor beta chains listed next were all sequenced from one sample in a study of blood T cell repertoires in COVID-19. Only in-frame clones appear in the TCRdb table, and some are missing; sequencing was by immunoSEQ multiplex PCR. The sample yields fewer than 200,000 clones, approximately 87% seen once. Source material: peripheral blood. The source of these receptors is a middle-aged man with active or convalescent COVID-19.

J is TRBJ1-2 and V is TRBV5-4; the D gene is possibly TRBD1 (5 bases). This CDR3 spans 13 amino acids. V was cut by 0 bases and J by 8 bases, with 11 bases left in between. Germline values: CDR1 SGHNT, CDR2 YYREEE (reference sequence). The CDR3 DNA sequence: TGTGCCAGCAGCTTGGCTCAGGGAGGGGGCTACACCTTC. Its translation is CASSLAQGGGYTF.

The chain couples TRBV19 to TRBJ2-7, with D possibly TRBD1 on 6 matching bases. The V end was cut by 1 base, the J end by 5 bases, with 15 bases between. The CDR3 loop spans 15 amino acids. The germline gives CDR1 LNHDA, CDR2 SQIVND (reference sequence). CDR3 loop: CASSIGQADVDEQYF. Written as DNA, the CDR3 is TGTGCCAGTAGTATAGGACAGGCCGACGTCGACGAGCAGTACTTC.

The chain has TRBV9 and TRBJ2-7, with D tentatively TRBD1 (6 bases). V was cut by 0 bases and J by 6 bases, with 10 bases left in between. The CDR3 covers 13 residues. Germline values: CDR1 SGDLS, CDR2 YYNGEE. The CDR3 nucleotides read TGTGCCAGCAGCGTAGAACCCAGGGGCGAGCAGTACTTC. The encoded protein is CASSVEPRGEQYF.

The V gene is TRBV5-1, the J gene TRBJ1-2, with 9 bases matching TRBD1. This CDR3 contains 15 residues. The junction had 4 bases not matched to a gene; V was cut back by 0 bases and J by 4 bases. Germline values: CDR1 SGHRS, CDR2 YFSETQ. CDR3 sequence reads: CASSLGGQGSYGYTF. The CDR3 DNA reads TGCGCCAGCAGCTTGGGGGGACAGGGTAGCTATGGCTACACCTTC.

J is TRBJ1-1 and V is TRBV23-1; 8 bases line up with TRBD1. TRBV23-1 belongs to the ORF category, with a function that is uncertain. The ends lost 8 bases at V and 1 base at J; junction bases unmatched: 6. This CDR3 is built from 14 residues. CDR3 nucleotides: TGCGCCAGCGTATCCGGGACAGGGAACACTGAAGCTTTCTTT. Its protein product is CASVSGTGNTEAFF.

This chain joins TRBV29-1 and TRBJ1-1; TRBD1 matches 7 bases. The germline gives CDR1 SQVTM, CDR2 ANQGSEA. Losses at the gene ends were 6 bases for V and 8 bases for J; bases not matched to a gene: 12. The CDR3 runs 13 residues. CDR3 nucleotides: TGCAGCGTCGTAACAACACAGGGGCGGGAAGCTTTCTTT. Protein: CSVVTTQGREAFF.

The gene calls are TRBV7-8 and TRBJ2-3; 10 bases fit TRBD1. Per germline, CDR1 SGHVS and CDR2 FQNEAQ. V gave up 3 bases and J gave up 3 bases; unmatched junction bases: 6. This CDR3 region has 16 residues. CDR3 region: CASSFSRDRGTDTQYF. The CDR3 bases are TGTGCCAGCAGCTTCTCCCGGGACAGGGGAACAGATACGCAGTATTTT.